This T cell receptor (beta chain) was captured by sequencing in a study of shared clonotypes between healthy human individuals (dated by TCRdb to the early 2020s). As for the study more broadly: The cohort included a few men and two women between 18 and 49 years of age. To increase sequencing depth and limit assay-specific biases, different laboratories used diverse techniques to prepare libraries and sequence TCR repertoires. Each donor's leukapheresis produced roughly between roughly 0.85 and 9.5 billion PBMCs. To estimate repertoire size and how much clonotype sharing occurs between individuals, the study deeply sequenced the blood TCR repertoires of a handful of healthy adults. For each donor, three plates each were used for CD4 naive and CD4 memory, two plates were used for CD8 naive, and one plate was used for CD8 memory. On the study overall, not on this receptor specifically: Naive subsets generally had larger estimated clonotype richness than memory subsets. The small number of donors limited the genetic and exposure-history diversity represented. Clonotypes shared by all four sorted-subset donors showed higher generation probabilities than non-shared clonotypes. Even with the large sequencing depth, rarefaction of the sorted-subset datasets indicated that sequencing was incomplete. Pairwise subsampling indicated that sequencing depth was expected to affect the degree of clonotype sharing among donors. Sampling was limited to blood, and TCR repertoires in tissue likely differ from TCR repertoires in blood. When several donors were compared, the shared fraction of clonotypes was 5% to 6.5% for naive CD4, about 4% for naive CD8, roughly 2.3% for memory CD4, and roughly 0.4% for memory CD8.

The donors were healthy, HIV-negative adults with no recently reported acute infections or vaccinations. Only Caucasian adults living in Nashville, Tennessee, USA were represented among the donors. Magnetic negative selection was used to enrich CD4+ T cells, after which naive cells were positively selected on CD45RA and the negative fraction became the memory subset. After blood collection by leukapheresis, PBMCs were isolated using Ficoll-Histopaque density gradient centrifugation and then cryopreserved in the vapor phase of liquid nitrogen. Purity and quantity of every magnetically sorted T cell population were checked by analytical flow cytometry. Genomic DNA was isolated from every sorted fraction and measured by UV absorbance on a Nanodrop 2000c. TCR CDR3 regions were amplified from genomic DNA by multiplex PCR using the deep immunoSEQ assay. Extracted genomic DNA from each cell subset was distributed evenly across all wells of several immunoSEQ 96-well plates, and each plate was treated as a replicate. For sorted subsets, each replicate PCR was loaded with approximately 190 ng genomic DNA, equivalent to 25,000 to 35,000 T cell genomes. Purified libraries were measured with a Qubit 3.0 fluorometer, size-checked on a Bioanalyzer 2100, and measured again with the KAPA Library Quantification kit. Every immunoSEQ 96-well plate was sequenced on a dedicated single-read 150-cycle Illumina NextSeq 550 flow cell. In the original analysis: The immunoSEQ output contained only junctional sequences without quality scores, so filtering could not match that applied to full-length reads. Sequences were annotated with PyIR, a Python wrapper for IgBLAST v1.9, using IMGT germline references to assign V/J genes and CDR3. Reads were removed for weak V/J assignments (E-value above 1e-6), missing CDR3, stop codons, out-of-frame junctions, or ambiguous translated residues. V3J clonotypes were defined as sequences sharing the same inferred V gene, J gene, and CDR3 amino acid sequence. Percentage overlap between repertoires was calculated by dividing the number of shared unique clonotypes by the size of the smaller repertoire. Three approaches were used to assess repertoire richness: RTK rarefaction, the Chao1 estimator, and Recon v2.1 estimates of unobserved clonotypes. Generation probabilities for all TCRbeta clonotypes obtained by the gDNA method from a handful of donors were computed using OLGA. In TCRdb, the immuneACCESS table is reduced to in-frame sequences with V and J assigned. These tables do not hold every clone; where another copy was compared, an unresolved V gene accounts for under half, and the others remain unexplained. Clone size and the V and J calls come from that table; the DNA yielded D and trimming. The sample table shows about 700,000 clones, and approximately 79% are seen once. The ten biggest clones cover approximately 1.8% of the sample.

This clone was seen once. Its antigen is still unknown. The record has no base qualities; no much larger clone is one base away. Spanning cysteine to phenylalanine, the CDR3 consists of 15 amino acids. Of all the DNA, just the CDR3 is kept, 45 bases in frame from base 1. For CDR1 and CDR2, the germline V gene lists ENHRY and SYGVKD. V lost 3 bases and J lost 0 bases, and the count of bases not matched to a germline gene is 4. The TCR was taken from a woman aged 30 to 39 in good health. The chain is assembled from TRBV10-3 and TRBJ2-7, with 8 central nucleotides matching TRBD2. Sequenced: memory CD4+ T cells sorted from blood. The sample's cell subset or site label is to be understood as: CD45RA-negative fraction. The sequenced DNA is TGTGCCATCAGTGAATTTGCGGGAGGCTCCTACGAGCAGTACTTC. Translated, this is CAISEFAGGSYEQYF.